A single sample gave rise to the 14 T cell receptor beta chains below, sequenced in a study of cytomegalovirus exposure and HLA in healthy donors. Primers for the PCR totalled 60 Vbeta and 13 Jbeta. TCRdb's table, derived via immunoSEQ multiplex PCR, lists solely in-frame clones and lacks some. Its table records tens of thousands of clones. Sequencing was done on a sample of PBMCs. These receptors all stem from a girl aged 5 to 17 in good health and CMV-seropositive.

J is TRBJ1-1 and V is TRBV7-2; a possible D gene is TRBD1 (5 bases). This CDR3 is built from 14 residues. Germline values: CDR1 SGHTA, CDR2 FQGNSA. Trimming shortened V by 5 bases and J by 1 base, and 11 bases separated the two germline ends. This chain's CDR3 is CASSRQGGNTEAFF. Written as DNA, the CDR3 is TGTGCCAGCAGCAGGCAGGGTGGGAACACTGAAGCTTTCTTT.

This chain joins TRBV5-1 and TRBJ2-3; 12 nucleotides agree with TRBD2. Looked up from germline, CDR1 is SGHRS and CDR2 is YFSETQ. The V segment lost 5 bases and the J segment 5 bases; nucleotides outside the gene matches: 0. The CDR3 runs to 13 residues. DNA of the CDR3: TGCGCCAGCAGGACTAGCGGGGGAGATACGCAGTATTTT. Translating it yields CASRTSGGDTQYF.

The CDR3 bases are TGTGCCAGCAGGGGGGACAGGGGCTACGAGCAGTACGTC. Amino acids: CASRGDRGYEQYV. The rearrangement joins TRBV6-1 to TRBJ2-7, with 10 bases lining up with TRBD1. J lost 3 bases, V lost 6 bases, and 2 bases had no gene match. The CDR3 runs 13 residues. In germline, CDR1 is MNHNS, CDR2 SASEGT.

The CDR3 reads CASRPGVLSNQPQHF. CDR3 coding DNA: TGTGCCAGCAGGCCAGGGGTATTAAGCAATCAGCCCCAGCATTTT. The rearrangement links TRBV27 to TRBJ1-5; a weak D match, TRBD1 (6 bases). The germline V gene encodes CDR1 MNHEY and CDR2 SMNVEV (reference sequence). Trimming cost V 6 bases and J 1 base, with 13 bases left between them. The CDR3 length is 15 residues.

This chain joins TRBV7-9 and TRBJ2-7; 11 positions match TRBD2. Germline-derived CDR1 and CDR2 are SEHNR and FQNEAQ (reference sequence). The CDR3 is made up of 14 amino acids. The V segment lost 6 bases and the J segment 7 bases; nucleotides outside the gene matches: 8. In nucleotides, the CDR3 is TGTGCCAGCAGTAGACTAGCGGGGTTGGGGGAGCAGTACTTC. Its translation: CASSRLAGLGEQYF.

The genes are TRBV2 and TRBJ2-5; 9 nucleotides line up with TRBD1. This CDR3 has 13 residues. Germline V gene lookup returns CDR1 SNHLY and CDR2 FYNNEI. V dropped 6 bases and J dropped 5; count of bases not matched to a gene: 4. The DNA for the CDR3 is TGTGCCAGCAGCGGGGACAGGGTTGAGACCCAGTACTTC. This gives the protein CASSGDRVETQYF.

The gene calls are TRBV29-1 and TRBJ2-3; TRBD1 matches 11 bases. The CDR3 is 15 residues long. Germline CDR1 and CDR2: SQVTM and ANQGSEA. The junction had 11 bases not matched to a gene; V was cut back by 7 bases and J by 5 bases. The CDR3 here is CSAERTGGGGDTQYF. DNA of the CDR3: TGCAGCGCCGAGCGGACAGGGGGCGGCGGAGATACGCAGTATTTT.

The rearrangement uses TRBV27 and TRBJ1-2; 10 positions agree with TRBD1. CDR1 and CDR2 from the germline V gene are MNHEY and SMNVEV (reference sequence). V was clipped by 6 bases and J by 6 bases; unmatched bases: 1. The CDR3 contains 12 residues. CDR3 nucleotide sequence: TGTGCCAGCAGGGACAGGGGGGATGGCTACACCTTC. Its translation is CASRDRGDGYTF.

The DNA of the CDR3 is TGTGCCAGCAGTGAGAGACAGGGAAATCCGGGGAAGGCCGGGGAGCTGTTTTTT. This encodes CASSERQGNPGKAGELFF. V gene TRBV25-1 combines with J gene TRBJ2-2, with 7 nucleotides matching TRBD1. Germline assignment: CDR1 MGHDK and CDR2 SYGVNS. The CDR3 is 18 amino acids. V lost 3 bases and J lost 6; bases outside the gene matches: 16.

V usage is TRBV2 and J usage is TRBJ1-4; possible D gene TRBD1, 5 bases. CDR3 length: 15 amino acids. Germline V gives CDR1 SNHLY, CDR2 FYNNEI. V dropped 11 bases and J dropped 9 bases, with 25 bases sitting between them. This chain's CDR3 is CAGTRRGLTTKKLFF. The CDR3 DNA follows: TGTGCCGGCACCCGCCGGGGACTGACTACAAAAAAACTGTTTTTT.

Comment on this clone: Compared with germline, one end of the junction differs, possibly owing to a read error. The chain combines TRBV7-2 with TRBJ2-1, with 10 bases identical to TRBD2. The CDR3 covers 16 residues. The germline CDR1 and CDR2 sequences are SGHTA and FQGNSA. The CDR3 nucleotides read TGTGCCAGCAGCTTAGTATCGGCTAGCGGGGGCCACTCCCCGCTCTTC. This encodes CASSLVSASGGHSPLF.

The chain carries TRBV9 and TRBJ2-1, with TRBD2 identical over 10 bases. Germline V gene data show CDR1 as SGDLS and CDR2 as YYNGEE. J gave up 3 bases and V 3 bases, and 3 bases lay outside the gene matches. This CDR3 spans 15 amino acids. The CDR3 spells CASSAGTSVYNEQFF. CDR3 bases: TGTGCCAGCAGCGCCGGGACTAGCGTCTACAATGAGCAGTTCTTC.

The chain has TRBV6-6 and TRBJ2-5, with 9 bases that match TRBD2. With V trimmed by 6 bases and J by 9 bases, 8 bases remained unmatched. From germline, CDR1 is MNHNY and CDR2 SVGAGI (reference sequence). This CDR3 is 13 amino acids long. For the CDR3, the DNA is TGTGCCAGCAGGGGAGCGGGGGGTTTGGCCCAGTACTTC. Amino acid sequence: CASRGAGGLAQYF.

CDR3 loop: CASSRNTGAGELFF. DNA of the CDR3: TGCGCCAGCAGCAGAAACACAGGGGCCGGGGAGCTGTTTTTT. V usage is TRBV5-1 and J usage is TRBJ2-2, with 7 bases identical to TRBD1. Germline V gene data show CDR1 as SGHRS and CDR2 as YFSETQ. The CDR3 has 14 residues. J was trimmed by 6 bases and V by 4 bases; bases with no gene match: 6.